This note documents a single TCR beta chain sequence. V lost 4 bases and J lost 4, with 13 bases in between. CDR1 and CDR2 (germline): KGHSH, LQKENI. The CDR3 length is 14 residues. This sample is drawn from a study of blood T cell repertoires in COVID-19. Data came from immunoSEQ multiplex PCR; TCRdb stores just in-frame clones and leaves some out. Of approximately 52,000 clones in the sample, around 90% were seen once. This chain joins TRBV18 and TRBJ1-2; perhaps TRBD1 as D (6 bases). The receptor was isolated from a man in his fifties with acute or convalescent COVID-19. Sequencing was performed on peripheral blood. The CDR3 loop is CASSLQGVPYGYTF. In DNA, the CDR3 is TGTGCCAGCTCACTACAGGGAGTCCCCTATGGCTACACCTTC.